Listed here are 16 T cell receptor beta chains from one sample, sequenced in a study of blood T cell repertoires in COVID-19 (dated by TCRdb to about 2020). The library was made by the immunoSEQ multiplex PCR assay. The source is immuneACCESS, and TCRdb retained only in-frame sequences with V and J called. Part of the clones is not carried over; for the studies checked, unresolved V genes explain less than half of this, and the remainder is unexplained. The table for this sample lists about 190,000 clones; 75% to 80% of them were counted only once. Roughly 25% of the sample is held by the ten biggest clonotypes. Sample: peripheral blood. These receptors were collected from a woman in her seventies with acute or convalescent COVID-19.

This clone has just a few counts. This sequence joins TRBV2 and TRBJ2-1; 9 bases fit TRBD2. The trim removed 2 bases at V and 12 bases at J, leaving 11 bases unmatched. In germline, CDR1 is SNHLY, CDR2 FYNNEI. The CDR3 is made up of 15 amino acids. In DNA, the CDR3 is TGTGCCAGCAGTGAACCGCGGGAGGGCAAGTTTTTGCAGTTCTTC. Protein sequence: CASSEPREGKFLQFF.

The chain has TRBV25-1 and TRBJ2-1, with D maybe TRBD2 (5 bases). Germline CDR1 is MGHDK and CDR2 is SYGVNS. V lost 2 bases and J 2 bases, leaving 7 bases between the germline ends. This CDR3 has 14 residues. The CDR3 protein is CASSEEGAYNEQFF. The CDR3 DNA follows: TGTGCCAGCAGTGAAGAGGGCGCCTACAATGAGCAGTTCTTC.

V gene TRBV6-9 combines with J gene TRBJ2-7; D is perhaps TRBD1 (5 bases). V was cut by 2 bases and J by 4 bases, with 18 bases left in between. The germline V gene encodes CDR1 MNHGY and CDR2 SVAAGI. This CDR3 region has 16 residues. The DNA of the CDR3 is TGTGCCAGCAGTTATCCGTGGGGCCGAAACGATTACGAGCAGTACTTC. This encodes CASSYPWGRNDYEQYF.

The chain carries TRBV6-1 and TRBJ2-3, with D perhaps TRBD1 (7 bases). This CDR3 has 15 residues. Trimming pared 3 bases from V and 6 bases from J, leaving 16 bases between. Germline V CDR1 and CDR2: MNHNS, SASEGT. This CDR3 reads CASSETRGVGDTQYF. The CDR3 DNA reads as TGTGCCAGCAGTGAGACCAGGGGGGTCGGGGATACGCAGTATTTT.

CDR3 sequence: CSASSGQYNSPLHF. CDR3 nucleotide sequence: TGCAGTGCTAGTAGTGGACAGTATAATTCACCCCTCCACTTT. The chain combines TRBV20-1 with TRBJ1-6, with D possibly being TRBD1 (6 bases). The CDR3 spans 14 residues. V shed 3 bases and J shed 4 bases, with 10 bases lying between them. From germline, CDR1 is DFQATT and CDR2 SNEGSKA (reference sequence).

The chain combines TRBV20-1 with TRBJ2-2; 13 nucleotides align to TRBD2. This CDR3 region has 15 residues. V lost 3 bases, J lost 9 bases, and 7 bases stayed unmatched. Germline V CDR1 and CDR2: DFQATT, SNEGSKA (reference sequence). CDR3 sequence: CSASAPGLAGWELFF. The CDR3 DNA reads as TGCAGTGCTAGTGCCCCGGGACTAGCGGGATGGGAGCTGTTTTTT.

This rearrangement joins TRBV6-5 to TRBJ2-7; TRBD1 might be the D (5 bases). V was shortened by 8 bases and J by 0 bases, with 17 bases between the two germline ends. Germline V lookup: CDR1 MNHEY, CDR2 SVGAGI. The CDR3 is 15 amino acids. The CDR3: CASRPDSTNSYEQYF. The CDR3 DNA reads TGTGCCAGCCGTCCTGACAGCACCAACTCCTACGAGCAGTACTTC.

The chain's CDR3 is CASSLLAGGRAGELFF. CDR3 DNA sequence: TGTGCCAGCAGCCTCCTAGCGGGAGGGAGGGCCGGGGAGCTGTTTTTT. J is TRBJ2-2 and V is TRBV4-2; 12 nucleotides align to TRBD2. V lost 4 bases and J lost 6; bases outside the gene matches: 6. This CDR3 spans 16 amino acids. The germline V gene has CDR1 LGHNA and CDR2 YNFKEQ.

This chain connects TRBV5-6 to TRBJ2-1, with D unclear. Germline V gene data show CDR1 as SGHDT and CDR2 as YYEEEE. V shed 1 base and J shed 1 base, with 12 bases lying between them. The CDR3 totals 16 residues. The CDR3 protein is CASSLLARQSYNEQFF. The CDR3 DNA reads as TGTGCCAGCAGCTTGTTGGCCCGACAATCCTACAATGAGCAGTTCTTC. Based on the CDR3 plus reference TRBV5-6 and TRBJ2-1, the full variable domain is DAGVTQSPTHLIKTRGQQVTLRCSPKSGHDTVSWYQQALGQGPQFIFQYYEEEERQRGNFPDRFSGHQFPNYSSELNVNALLLGDSALYLCASSLLARQSYNEQFFGPGTRLTVL.

The J gene is TRBJ1-1, the V gene TRBV27; D is uncertain. The CDR3 sequence is 14 residues long. Germline assignment: CDR1 MNHEY and CDR2 SMNVEV (reference sequence). Trimming took off 5 bases at V and 3 bases at J, with 13 bases between the two ends. CDR3 residues: CASSPVIGDTEAFF. DNA for the CDR3: TGTGCCAGCAGTCCAGTTATCGGAGACACTGAAGCTTTCTTT.

Written as DNA, the CDR3 is TGTGCCAGCAGTGACTCCAACTACTCGGCCCTCCACTTT. It encodes CASSDSNYSALHF. The genes are TRBV2 and TRBJ1-6, with D unclear. The CDR3 is 13 amino acids. The V end lost 3 bases, the J end lost 14 bases, and 14 bases lay between the germline ends. Germline-derived CDR1 and CDR2 are SNHLY and FYNNEI.

This chain connects TRBV9 to TRBJ2-7, with 9 nucleotides matching TRBD1. The CDR3 sequence is 16 residues long. V lost 1 base to trimming and J lost 3 bases; unmatched junction nucleotides: 8. The germline gives CDR1 SGDLS, CDR2 YYNGEE. In nucleotides, the CDR3 is TGTGCCAGCAGCGTAAGTTCCGGACAGGGGTTCTACGAGCAGTACTTC. Protein product: CASSVSSGQGFYEQYF.

This sequence joins TRBV2 and TRBJ2-2, with TRBD1 matching over 7 bases. CDR1 is SNHLY and CDR2 is FYNNEI in the germline V gene. Trimming cost V 7 bases and J 0 bases; bases outside gene matches: 5. There are 15 residues in the CDR3. The CDR3 DNA sequence: TGTGCCAGCATTAGGGACAGCGCGAACACCGGGGAGCTGTTTTTT. Its translation is CASIRDSANTGELFF.

The CDR3 DNA reads as TGTGCCAGCAGTGAAGCGCTTCGTTGGCAGATTAACTATGGCTACACCTTC. Translating it yields CASSEALRWQINYGYTF. The rearrangement joins TRBV2 to TRBJ1-2; no firm D call. This CDR3 has 17 residues. Trimming left V 0 bases short and J 1 base short, with 15 bases between. Germline assignment: CDR1 SNHLY and CDR2 FYNNEI.

The V and J genes are TRBV3-1 (or the pseudogene TRBV3-2) and TRBJ1-1; weak D call: TRBD1 (5 bases). V was trimmed by 7 bases and J by 4 bases, leaving 13 bases between them. Germline-derived CDR1 and CDR2 are LGHDT and YNNKEL (reference sequence). This CDR3 has 13 amino acids. CDR3 residues: CASKQGWGTEAFF. Here the CDR3 DNA reads TGTGCCAGCAAGCAGGGTTGGGGCACTGAAGCTTTCTTT.

This clone was counted a single time. The chain carries TRBV5-1 and TRBJ2-2, with TRBD2 matching over 12 bases. This CDR3 has 16 residues. V lost 2 bases and J lost 5; bases outside the gene matches: 4. CDR1 SGHRS and CDR2 YFSETQ come from the germline V gene. The CDR3 coding sequence is TGCGCCAGCAGCTTCTGGCTAGCGGGAGGGACCGGGGAGCTGTTTTTT. This codes for CASSFWLAGGTGELFF. The full variable domain, completed using reference TRBV5-1 and TRBJ2-2, is KAGVTQTPRYLIKTRGQQVTLSCSPISGHRSVSWYQQTPGQGLQFLFEYFSETQRNKGNFPGRFSGRQFSNSRSEMNVSTLELGDSALYLCASSFWLAGGTGELFFGEGSRLTVL.